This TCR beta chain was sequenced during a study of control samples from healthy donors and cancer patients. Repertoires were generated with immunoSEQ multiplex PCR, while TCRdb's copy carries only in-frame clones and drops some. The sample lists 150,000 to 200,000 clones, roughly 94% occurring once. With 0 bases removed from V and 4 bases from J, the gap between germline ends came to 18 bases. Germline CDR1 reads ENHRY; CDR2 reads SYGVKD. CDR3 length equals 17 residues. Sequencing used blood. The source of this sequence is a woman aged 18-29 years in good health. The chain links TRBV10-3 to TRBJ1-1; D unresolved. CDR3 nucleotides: TGTGCCATCAGTGAGTCGATCGCTTTATCCTTAGGCACTGAAGCTTTCTTT. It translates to CAISESIALSLGTEAFF.